Reported below is one T cell receptor (beta chain). Its specificity is not known. This sample is drawn from a study of cytomegalovirus exposure and HLA in healthy donors. Study information: The 120 or so validation repertoires matched the approximately 700 first-cohort repertoires in platform, a later analysis reported.

Study-level points and caveats: Later, an analysis found that TCR clusters from the first cohort tended to co-occur in the 95 to 150 validation repertoires. High sensitivity and specificity were reportedly achieved when the classifier diagnosed cytomegalovirus status.

The table came from immunoSEQ multiplex PCR; TCRdb's copy has only in-frame clones and leaves some out. The sample carries about 160,000 clones, approximately 89% recorded once. Germline assignment: CDR1 SGHRS and CDR2 YFSETQ. V gave up 0 bases and J gave up 4 bases, with 9 bases separating them. The CDR3 has 14 residues. The chain has TRBV5-1 and TRBJ2-3; D call uncertain. The source is a woman younger than 35 in good health and CMV-seropositive. Input material: PBMCs. CDR3 coding DNA: TGCGCCAGCAGCTTGGTGGGCAGCTCAGATACGCAGTATTTT. Its translation is CASSLVGSSDTQYF.